This T cell receptor beta chain was observed in a study of cytotoxic CD8 clonotypes in ibrutinib-treated CLL. The wider study: Partial response occurred in some 25 patients and complete response in 2; at median approximately 68 months, about 14 remained remitted and approximately 12 progressed. The response samples were taken once patients had been treated for a median of roughly 12 months, range 6 to 36. Sequenced samples delivered averages of around 250,000 productive templates and tens of thousands of productive rearrangements.

This CDR3 spans 12 amino acids. V shed 2 bases and J shed 4 bases, with 6 bases lying between them. CDR1 and CDR2 from the germline V gene are SEHNR and FQNEAQ (reference sequence). Notes on this clone: Its target is unknown.

General observations from the study: Clonality increased at ibrutinib response, then returned toward baseline at progression.

Clones were read by immunoSEQ multiplex PCR, and TCRdb kept only the in-frame ones, dropping some. In the table there are approximately 190,000 clones, approximately 75% of which are singletons. This chain links TRBV7-9 with TRBJ2-7; D remains ambiguous. The starting material was PBMCs, obtained after 12 months of ibrutinib treatment. The source of this sequence is a human donor with chronic lymphocytic leukemia. In nucleotides, the CDR3 is TGTGCCAGCAGCTTAAGCCCGTACGAGCAGTACTTC. Amino acid sequence: CASSLSPYEQYF.